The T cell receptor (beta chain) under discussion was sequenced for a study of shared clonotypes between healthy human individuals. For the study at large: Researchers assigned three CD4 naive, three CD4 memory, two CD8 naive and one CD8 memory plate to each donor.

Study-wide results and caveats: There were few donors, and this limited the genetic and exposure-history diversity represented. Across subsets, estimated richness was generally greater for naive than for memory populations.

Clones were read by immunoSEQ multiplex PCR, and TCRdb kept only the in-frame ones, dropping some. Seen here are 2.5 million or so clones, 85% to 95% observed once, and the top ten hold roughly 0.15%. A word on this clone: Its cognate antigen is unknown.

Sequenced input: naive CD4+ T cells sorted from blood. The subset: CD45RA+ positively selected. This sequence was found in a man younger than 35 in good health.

Here the CDR3 DNA reads TGTGCCAGCGGGTTGTATGGAGAAAAACTGTTTTTT. The encoded protein is CASGLYGEKLFF. The chain recombines TRBV5-4 with TRBJ1-4, with D unclear. Trimming took off 7 bases at V and 8 bases at J, with 12 bases between the two ends. This CDR3 comprises 12 residues. The germline gives CDR1 SGHNT, CDR2 YYREEE (reference sequence).